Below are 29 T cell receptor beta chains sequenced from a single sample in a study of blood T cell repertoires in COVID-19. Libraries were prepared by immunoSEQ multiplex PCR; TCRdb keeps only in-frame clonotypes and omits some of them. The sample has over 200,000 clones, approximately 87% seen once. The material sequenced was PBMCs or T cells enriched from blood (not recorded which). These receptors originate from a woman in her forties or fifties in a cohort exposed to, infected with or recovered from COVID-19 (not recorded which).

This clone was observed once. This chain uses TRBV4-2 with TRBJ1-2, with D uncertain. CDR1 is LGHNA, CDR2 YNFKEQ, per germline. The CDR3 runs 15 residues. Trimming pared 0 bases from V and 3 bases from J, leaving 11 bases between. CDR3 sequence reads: CASSQDTGGHYGYTF. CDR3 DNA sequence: TGTGCCAGCAGCCAAGATACCGGCGGCCACTATGGCTACACCTTC.

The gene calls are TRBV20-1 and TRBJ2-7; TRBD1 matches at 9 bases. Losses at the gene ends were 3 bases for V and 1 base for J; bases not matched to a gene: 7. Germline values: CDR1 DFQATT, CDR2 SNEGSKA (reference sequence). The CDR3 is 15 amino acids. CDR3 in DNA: TGCAGTGCTAGTGATGCGGACAGGGGTTCCTACGAGCAGTACTTC. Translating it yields CSASDADRGSYEQYF.

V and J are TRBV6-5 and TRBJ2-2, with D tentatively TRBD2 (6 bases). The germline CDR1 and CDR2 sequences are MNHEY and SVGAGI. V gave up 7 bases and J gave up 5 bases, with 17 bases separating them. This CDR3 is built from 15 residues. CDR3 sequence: CASNSGSAGTGELFF. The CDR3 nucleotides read TGTGCCAGCAATTCAGGGTCCGCGGGGACCGGGGAGCTGTTTTTT.

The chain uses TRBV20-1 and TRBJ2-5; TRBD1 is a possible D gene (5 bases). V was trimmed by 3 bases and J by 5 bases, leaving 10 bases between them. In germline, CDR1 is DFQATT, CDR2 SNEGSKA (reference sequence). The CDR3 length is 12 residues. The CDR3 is CSASLKGETQYF. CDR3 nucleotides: TGCAGTGCTAGTCTAAAGGGGGAGACCCAGTACTTC.

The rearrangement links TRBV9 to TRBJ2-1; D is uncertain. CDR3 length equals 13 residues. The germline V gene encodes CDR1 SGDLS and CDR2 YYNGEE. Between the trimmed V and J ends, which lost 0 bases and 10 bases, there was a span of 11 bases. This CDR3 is CASSVELMGEQFF. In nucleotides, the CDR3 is TGTGCCAGCAGCGTAGAACTTATGGGCGAGCAGTTCTTC.

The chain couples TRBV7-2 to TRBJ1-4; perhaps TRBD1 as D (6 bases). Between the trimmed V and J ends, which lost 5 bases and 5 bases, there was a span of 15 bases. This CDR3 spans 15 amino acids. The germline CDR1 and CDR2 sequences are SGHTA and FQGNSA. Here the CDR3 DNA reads TGTGCCAGCAGCCCCCAGGGGCTCCGAAATGAAAAACTGTTTTTT. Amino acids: CASSPQGLRNEKLFF.

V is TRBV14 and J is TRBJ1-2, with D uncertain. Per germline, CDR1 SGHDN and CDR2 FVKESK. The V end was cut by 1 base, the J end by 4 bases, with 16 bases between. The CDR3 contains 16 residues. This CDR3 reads CASSQVTGPRGYGYTF. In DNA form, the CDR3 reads TGTGCCAGCAGCCAAGTAACCGGGCCCCGGGGCTATGGCTACACCTTC.

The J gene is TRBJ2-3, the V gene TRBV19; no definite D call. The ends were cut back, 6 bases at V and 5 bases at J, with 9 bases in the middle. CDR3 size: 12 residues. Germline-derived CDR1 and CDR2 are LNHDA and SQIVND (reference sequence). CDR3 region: CASSPDLDTQYF. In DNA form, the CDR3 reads TGTGCCAGTAGCCCCGACTTAGATACGCAGTATTTT.

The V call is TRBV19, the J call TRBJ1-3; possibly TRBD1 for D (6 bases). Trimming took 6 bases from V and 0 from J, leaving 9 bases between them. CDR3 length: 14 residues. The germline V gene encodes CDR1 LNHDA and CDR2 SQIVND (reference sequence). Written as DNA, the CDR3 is TGTGCCAGTAGCCGGGGGGCCTCTGGAAACACCATATATTTT. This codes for CASSRGASGNTIYF.

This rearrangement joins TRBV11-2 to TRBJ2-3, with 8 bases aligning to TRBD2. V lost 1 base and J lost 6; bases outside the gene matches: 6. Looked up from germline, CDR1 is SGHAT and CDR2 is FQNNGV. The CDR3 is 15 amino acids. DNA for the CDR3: TGTGCCAGCAGCTTAGGTCGGGGGGGCCGTGATACGCAGTATTTT. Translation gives CASSLGRGGRDTQYF.

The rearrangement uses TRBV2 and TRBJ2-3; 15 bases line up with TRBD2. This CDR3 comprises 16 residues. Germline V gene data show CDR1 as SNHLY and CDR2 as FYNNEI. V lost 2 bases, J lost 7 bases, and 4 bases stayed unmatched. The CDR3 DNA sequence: TGTGCCAGCAGTGAACAAGGACTAGCGGGGGGGTATACGCAGTATTTT. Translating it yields CASSEQGLAGGYTQYF.

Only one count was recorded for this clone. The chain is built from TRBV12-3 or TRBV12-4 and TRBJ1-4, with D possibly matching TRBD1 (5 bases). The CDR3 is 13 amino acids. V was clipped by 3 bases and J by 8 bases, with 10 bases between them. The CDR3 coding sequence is TGTGCCAGCAGTTTGCAAGGGGCCGAAAAACTGTTTTTT. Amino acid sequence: CASSLQGAEKLFF.

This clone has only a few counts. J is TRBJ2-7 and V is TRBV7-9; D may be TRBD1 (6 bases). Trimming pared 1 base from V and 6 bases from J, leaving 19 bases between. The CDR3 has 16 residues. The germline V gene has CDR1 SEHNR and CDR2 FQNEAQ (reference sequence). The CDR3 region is CASSLGTTGIRGEQYF. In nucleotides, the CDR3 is TGTGCCAGCAGCTTAGGGACGACAGGAATTCGCGGCGAGCAGTACTTC.

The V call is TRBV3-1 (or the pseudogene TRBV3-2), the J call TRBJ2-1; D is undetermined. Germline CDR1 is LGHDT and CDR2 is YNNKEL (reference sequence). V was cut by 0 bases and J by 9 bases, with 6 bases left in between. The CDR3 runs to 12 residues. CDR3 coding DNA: TGTGCCAGCAGCCAAGATCGGTTTGAGCAGTTCTTC. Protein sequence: CASSQDRFEQFF.

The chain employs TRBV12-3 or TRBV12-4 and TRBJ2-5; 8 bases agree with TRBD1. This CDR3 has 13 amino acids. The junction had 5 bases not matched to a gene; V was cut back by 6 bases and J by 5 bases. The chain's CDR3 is CASSQGQGETQYF. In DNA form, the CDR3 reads TGTGCCAGCAGCCAAGGACAGGGTGAGACCCAGTACTTC.

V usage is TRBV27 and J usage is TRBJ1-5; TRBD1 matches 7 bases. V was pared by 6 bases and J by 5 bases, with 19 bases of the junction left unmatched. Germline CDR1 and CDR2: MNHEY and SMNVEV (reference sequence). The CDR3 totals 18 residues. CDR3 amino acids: CASRTPPGTAVGDQPQHF. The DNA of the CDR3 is TGTGCCAGCAGGACCCCCCCAGGGACAGCCGTCGGGGATCAGCCCCAGCATTTT.

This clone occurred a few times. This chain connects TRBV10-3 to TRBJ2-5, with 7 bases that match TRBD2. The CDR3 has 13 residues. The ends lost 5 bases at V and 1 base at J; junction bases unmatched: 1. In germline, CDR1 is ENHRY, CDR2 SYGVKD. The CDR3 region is CAISSGVQETQYF. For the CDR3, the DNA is TGTGCCATCAGTAGCGGGGTCCAAGAGACCCAGTACTTC.

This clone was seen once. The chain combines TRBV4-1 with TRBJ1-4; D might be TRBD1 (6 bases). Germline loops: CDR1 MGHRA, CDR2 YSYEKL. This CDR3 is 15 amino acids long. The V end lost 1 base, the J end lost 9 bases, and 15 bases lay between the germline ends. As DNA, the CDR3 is TGCGCCAGCAGCCAAGTTCCAGGGGAAGGGCAAAAACTGTTTTTT. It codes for CASSQVPGEGQKLFF.

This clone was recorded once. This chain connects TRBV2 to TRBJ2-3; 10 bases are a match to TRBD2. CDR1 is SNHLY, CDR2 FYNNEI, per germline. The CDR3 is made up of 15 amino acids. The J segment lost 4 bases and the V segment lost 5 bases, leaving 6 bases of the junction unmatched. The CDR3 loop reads CASSWSGGAADTQYF. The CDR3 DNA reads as TGTGCCAGCAGTTGGAGCGGGGGGGCGGCAGATACGCAGTATTTT.

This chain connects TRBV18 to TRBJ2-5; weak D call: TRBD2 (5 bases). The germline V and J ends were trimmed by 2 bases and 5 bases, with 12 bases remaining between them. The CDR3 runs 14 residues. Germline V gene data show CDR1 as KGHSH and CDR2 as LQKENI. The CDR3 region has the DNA TGTGCCAGCTCACCAGGAGGCGTTGCGGAGACCCAGTACTTC. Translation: CASSPGGVAETQYF.

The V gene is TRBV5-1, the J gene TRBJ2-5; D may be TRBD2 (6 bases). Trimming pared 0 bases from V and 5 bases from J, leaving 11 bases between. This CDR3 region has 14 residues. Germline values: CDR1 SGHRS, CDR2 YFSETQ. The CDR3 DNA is TGCGCCAGCAGCTTGGCGTCCGGAGGGGAGACCCAGTACTTC. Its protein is CASSLASGGETQYF.

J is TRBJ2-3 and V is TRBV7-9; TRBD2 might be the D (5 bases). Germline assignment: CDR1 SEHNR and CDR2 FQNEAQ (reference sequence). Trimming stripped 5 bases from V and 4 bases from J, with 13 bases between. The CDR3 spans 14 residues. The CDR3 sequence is CASSPTSIPDTQYF. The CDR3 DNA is TGTGCCAGCAGCCCTACTAGTATTCCAGATACGCAGTATTTT. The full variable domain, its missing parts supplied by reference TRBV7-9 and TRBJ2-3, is DTGVSQNPRHKITKRGQNVTFRCDPISEHNRLYWYRQTLGQGPEFLTYFQNEAQLEKSRLLSDRFSAERPKGSFSTLEIQRTEQGDSAMYLCASSPTSIPDTQYFGPGTRLTVL.

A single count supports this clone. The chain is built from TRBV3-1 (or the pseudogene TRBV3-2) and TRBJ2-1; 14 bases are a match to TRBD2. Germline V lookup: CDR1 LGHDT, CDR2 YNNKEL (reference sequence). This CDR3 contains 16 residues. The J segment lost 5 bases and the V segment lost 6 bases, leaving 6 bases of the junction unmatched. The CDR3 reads CASSWGLAGAHNEQFF. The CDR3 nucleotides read TGTGCCAGCAGTTGGGGACTAGCGGGGGCCCACAATGAGCAGTTCTTC.

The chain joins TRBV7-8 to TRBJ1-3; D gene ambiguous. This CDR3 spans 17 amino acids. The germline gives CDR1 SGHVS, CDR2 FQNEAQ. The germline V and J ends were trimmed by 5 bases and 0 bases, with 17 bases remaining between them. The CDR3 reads CASSPYRVLTSGNTIYF. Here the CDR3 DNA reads TGTGCCAGCAGCCCCTACCGGGTCCTAACCTCTGGAAACACCATATATTTT.

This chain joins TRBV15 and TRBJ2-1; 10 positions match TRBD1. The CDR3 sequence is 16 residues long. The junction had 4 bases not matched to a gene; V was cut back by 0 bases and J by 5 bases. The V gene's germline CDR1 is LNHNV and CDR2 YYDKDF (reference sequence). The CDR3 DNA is TGTGCCACCAGCAGAGATAGGACAGGGGGAAACAATGAGCAGTTCTTC. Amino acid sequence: CATSRDRTGGNNEQFF.

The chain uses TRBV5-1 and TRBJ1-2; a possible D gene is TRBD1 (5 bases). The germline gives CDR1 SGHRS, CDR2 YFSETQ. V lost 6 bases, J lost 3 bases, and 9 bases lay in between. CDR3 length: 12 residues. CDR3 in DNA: TGCGCCAGCATTCGGGGGGACTATGGCTACACCTTC. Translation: CASIRGDYGYTF.

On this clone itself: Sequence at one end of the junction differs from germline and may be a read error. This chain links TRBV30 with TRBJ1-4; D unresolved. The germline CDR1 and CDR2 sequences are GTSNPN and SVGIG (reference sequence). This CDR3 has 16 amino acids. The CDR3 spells CAWSPWVGDPNEKLFF. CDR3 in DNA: TGTGCCTGGAGTCCCTGGGTCGGGGATCCAAATGAAAAACTATTTTTT.

Written as DNA, the CDR3 is TGTGCCAGCAGAACCTCCGGGACAGTGTTGTACAATGAGCAGTTCTTC. Its protein is CASRTSGTVLYNEQFF. The chain carries TRBV7-2 and TRBJ2-1; 7 bases are shared with TRBD1. V shed 6 bases, J shed 4 bases, and the junction held 12 bases outside the gene matches. This CDR3 is built from 16 residues. CDR1 SGHTA and CDR2 FQGNSA come from the germline V gene.

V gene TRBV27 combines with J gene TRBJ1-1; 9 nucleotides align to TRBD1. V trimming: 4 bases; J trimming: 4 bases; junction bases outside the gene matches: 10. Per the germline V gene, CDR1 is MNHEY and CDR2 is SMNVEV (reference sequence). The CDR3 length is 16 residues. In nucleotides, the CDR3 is TGTGCCAGCAGTTCTCTAGGGGACAGGGTGACCACTGAAGCTTTCTTT. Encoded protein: CASSSLGDRVTTEAFF.